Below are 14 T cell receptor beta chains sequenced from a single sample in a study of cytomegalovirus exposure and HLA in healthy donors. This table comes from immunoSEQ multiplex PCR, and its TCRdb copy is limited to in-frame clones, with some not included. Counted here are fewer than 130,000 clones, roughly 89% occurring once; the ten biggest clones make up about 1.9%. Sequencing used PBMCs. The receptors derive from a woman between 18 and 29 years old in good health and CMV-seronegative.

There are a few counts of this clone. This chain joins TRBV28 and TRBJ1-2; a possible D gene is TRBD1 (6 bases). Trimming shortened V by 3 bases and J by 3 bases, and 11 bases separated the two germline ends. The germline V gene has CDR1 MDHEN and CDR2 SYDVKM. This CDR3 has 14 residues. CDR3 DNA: TGTGCCAGCAGTTTTCGGGGGGCGCACTATGGCTACACCTTC. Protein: CASSFRGAHYGYTF.

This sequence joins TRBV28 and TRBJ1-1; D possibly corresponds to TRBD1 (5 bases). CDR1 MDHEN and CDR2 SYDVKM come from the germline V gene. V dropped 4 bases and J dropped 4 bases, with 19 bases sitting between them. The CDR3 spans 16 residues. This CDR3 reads CASSSPLGGEVTEAFF. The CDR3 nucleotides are TGTGCCAGCAGTTCCCCATTGGGGGGAGAGGTCACTGAAGCTTTCTTT.

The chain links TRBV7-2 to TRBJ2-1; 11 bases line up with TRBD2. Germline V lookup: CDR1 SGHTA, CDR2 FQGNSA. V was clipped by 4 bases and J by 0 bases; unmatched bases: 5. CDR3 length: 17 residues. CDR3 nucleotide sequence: TGTGCCAGCAGCTCCCGACTAGCGGGGAGCTCCTACAATGAGCAGTTCTTC. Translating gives CASSSRLAGSSYNEQFF.

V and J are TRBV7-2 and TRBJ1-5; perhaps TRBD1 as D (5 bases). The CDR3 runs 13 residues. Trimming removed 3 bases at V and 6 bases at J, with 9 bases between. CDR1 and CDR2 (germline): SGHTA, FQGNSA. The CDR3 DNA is TGTGCCAGCAGCTTGCAGGGTATTCAGCCCCAGCATTTT. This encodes CASSLQGIQPQHF.

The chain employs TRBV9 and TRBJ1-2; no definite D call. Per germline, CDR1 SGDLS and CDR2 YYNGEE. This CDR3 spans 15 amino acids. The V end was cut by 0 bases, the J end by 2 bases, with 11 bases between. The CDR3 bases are TGTGCCAGCAGCGTAGTTGTCGGGGTGAACTATGGCTACACCTTC. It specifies CASSVVVGVNYGYTF. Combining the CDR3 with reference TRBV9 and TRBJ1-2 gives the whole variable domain DSGVTQTPKHLITATGQRVTLRCSPRSGDLSVYWYQQSLDQGLQFLIQYYNGEERAKGNILERFSAQQFPDLHSELNLSSLELGDSALYFCASSVVVGVNYGYTFGSGTRLTVV.

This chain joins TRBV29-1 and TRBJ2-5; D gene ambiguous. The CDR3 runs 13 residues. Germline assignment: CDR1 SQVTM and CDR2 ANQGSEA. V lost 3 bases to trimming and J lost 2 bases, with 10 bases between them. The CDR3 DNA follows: TGCAGCGTTGATTTCGGTCTTCAAGAGACCCAGTACTTC. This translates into CSVDFGLQETQYF.

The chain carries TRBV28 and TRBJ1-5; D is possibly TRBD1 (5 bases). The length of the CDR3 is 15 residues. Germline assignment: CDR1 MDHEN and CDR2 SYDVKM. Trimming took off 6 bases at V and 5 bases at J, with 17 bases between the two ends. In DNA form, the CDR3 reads TGTGCCAGCAGCATTGGGACTGGGGCTCATCAGCCCCAGCATTTT. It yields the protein CASSIGTGAHQPQHF.

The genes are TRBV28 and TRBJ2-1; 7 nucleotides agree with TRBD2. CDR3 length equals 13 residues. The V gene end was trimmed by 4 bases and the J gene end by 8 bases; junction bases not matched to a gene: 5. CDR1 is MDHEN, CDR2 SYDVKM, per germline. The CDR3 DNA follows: TGTGCCAGCAGTTATGGGCGGGAGTATGAGCAGTTCTTC. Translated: CASSYGREYEQFF.

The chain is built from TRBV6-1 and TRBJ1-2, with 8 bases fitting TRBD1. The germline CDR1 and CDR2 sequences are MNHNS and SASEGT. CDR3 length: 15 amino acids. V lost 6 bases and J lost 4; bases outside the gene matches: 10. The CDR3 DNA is TGTGCCAGCAGAGGTTGGACAGGGAATGTCTATGGCTACACCTTC. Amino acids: CASRGWTGNVYGYTF.

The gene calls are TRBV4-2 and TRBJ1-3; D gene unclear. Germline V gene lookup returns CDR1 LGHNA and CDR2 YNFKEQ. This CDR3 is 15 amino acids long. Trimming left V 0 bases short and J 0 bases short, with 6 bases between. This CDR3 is CASSQDRSSGNTIYF. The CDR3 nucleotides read TGTGCCAGCAGCCAAGATAGGAGCTCTGGAAACACCATATATTTT.

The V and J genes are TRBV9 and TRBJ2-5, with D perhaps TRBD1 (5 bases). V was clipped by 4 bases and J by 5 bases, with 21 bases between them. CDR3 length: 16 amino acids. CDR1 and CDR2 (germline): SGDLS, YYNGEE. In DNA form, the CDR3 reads TGTGCCAGCAGCCCCTCGCCCCAGGGTCTATGGGAGACCCAGTACTTC. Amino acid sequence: CASSPSPQGLWETQYF.

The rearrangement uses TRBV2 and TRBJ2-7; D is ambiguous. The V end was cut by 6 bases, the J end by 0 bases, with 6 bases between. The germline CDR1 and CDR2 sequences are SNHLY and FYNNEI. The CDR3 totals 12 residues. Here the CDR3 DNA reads TGTGCCAGCAGGGCTGTCTCCTACGAGCAGTACTTC. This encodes CASRAVSYEQYF.

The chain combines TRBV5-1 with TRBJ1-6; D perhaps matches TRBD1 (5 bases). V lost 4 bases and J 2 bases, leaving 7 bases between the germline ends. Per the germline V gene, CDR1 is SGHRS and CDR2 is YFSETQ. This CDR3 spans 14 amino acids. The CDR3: CASSQGTYNSPLHF. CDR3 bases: TGCGCCAGCAGCCAGGGTACCTATAATTCACCCCTCCACTTT.

The CDR3 DNA reads as TGTGCCAGCAGTTCAACCTTGACAGGGGGGCAAGAGACCCAGTACTTC. This codes for CASSSTLTGGQETQYF. This sequence joins TRBV6-5 and TRBJ2-5, with 9 positions matching TRBD1. The CDR3 length is 16 residues. V lost 4 bases and J lost 2; bases outside the gene matches: 8. Germline V CDR1 and CDR2: MNHEY, SVGAGI.